These T cell receptor beta chains were read from a single sample in a study of shared clonotypes between healthy human individuals. Sequencing was performed with immunoSEQ multiplex PCR; in TCRdb, only in-frame clones are kept and a portion is missing. The table records roughly 220,000 clones, about 65% of them present only once. Sequences were obtained from memory CD4+ T cells sorted from blood. The receptors originated from a man aged 30-40 years in good health. Each CDR3 is given with its conserved first and last residue. A D gene is named only where the DNA matches it firmly. Part of the rows lack a size; the others show once, few, many or a class for expanded clones.

CDR3nt,CDR3aa,v_gene,d_gene,abundance,j_gene
TGTGCCAGCGGGTCGGGGGGCAGAAATGAAAAACTGTTTTTT,CASGSGGRNEKLFF,TRBV2,.,.,TRBJ1-4
TGTGCCAGCAGGAACCCGAGGGGGAAGGAGACCCAGTACTTC,CASRNPRGKETQYF,TRBV28,.,.,TRBJ2-5
TGCGCCAGCAGCCAGGGACAGGGACCCCTTAATGAAAAACTGTTTTTT,CASSQGQGPLNEKLFF,TRBV4-1,TRBD1,.,TRBJ1-4
TGTGCCGAGCGGGGGGACACAGATACGCAGTATTTT,CAERGDTDTQYF,TRBV2,TRBD2,many,TRBJ2-3
TGTGCCAGCAGTCCCAGGGGGAACACTGAAGCTTTCTTT,CASSPRGNTEAFF,TRBV2,.,.,TRBJ1-1
TGTGCCATCAGTGAGTCGGGCGGAAACACCATATATTTT,CAISESGGNTIYF,TRBV10-3,.,.,TRBJ1-3
TGTGCCAGCAGCCTGGGTCGGACCTACGAGCAGTACTTC,CASSLGRTYEQYF,TRBV5-4,.,once,TRBJ2-7
TGTGCCAGCAGCTCCGGGAGCAACGAGCAGTACTTC,CASSSGSNEQYF,TRBV7-7,.,.,TRBJ2-7
TGTGCCAGCAGATCCCCTTTGGCCCCCTACGAGCAGTACTTC,CASRSPLAPYEQYF,TRBV5-5,.,once,TRBJ2-7
TGCGCCAGCAGGGCCGGGACTACAACCGGGGAGCTGTTTTTT,CASRAGTTTGELFF,TRBV10-2,TRBD2,.,TRBJ2-2
TGTGCCAGCAGCTTAGTGTCGGCTTTCTCTGGAAACACCATATATTTT,CASSLVSAFSGNTIYF,TRBV7-8,.,once,TRBJ1-3
TGTGCCAGCAGCTTGCCAAGACAGGGGGGAGCGGAGACCCAGTACTTC,CASSLPRQGGAETQYF,TRBV5-4,TRBD1,once,TRBJ2-5
TGCGCCAGCAGCCGGGCGGCAGGGGACGGCTACACCTTC,CASSRAAGDGYTF,TRBV5-1,.,few,TRBJ1-2
TGTGCCAGCTCACCGGGGCAACCTACGGAGCAGTACTTC,CASSPGQPTEQYF,TRBV18,.,.,TRBJ2-7
TGTGCCAGCAGCCCTGGCCCTAGCGTAGAGACCCAGTACTTC,CASSPGPSVETQYF,TRBV7-4,.,.,TRBJ2-5
TGTGCCATCAGGCAGGGAGTAGAGCAGTTCTTC,CAIRQGVEQFF,TRBV10-3,.,.,TRBJ2-1
TGTGCTAGCAGCCGACAGAGGGGAGGGGGTTACGAGCAGTACTTC,CASSRQRGGGYEQYF,TRBV7-7,.,many,TRBJ2-7
TGTGCCAGTAGACCTCCCCTGGGGTTTGAGCAGTTCTTC,CASRPPLGFEQFF,TRBV19,.,.,TRBJ2-1
TGTGCCAGCAGTTCATCTGAGACAGTCATGAATGAGCAGTTCTTC,CASSSSETVMNEQFF,TRBV25-1,.,few,TRBJ2-1
TGTGCCTGGAAATCCGTTGGCGAGCAGTACTTC,CAWKSVGEQYF,TRBV30,.,.,TRBJ2-7
TGTGCCAGCAGCTTCCCAGGGGGAGTAAACTATGGCTACACCTTC,CASSFPGGVNYGYTF,TRBV7-2,TRBD1,.,TRBJ1-2
TGTGCCAGTAGTCGGGACATCCTCTCCTACGAGCAGTACTTC,CASSRDILSYEQYF,TRBV19,.,.,TRBJ2-7
TGTGCCAGCAGCTCATGGGACAGGGATCAGCCCCAGCATTTT,CASSSWDRDQPQHF,TRBV7-6,TRBD1,.,TRBJ1-5
TGTGCCAGCAGTGACTCCGGGACTAGCGGAGGGCAGTTCTTC,CASSDSGTSGGQFF,TRBV6-4,TRBD2,.,TRBJ2-1
TGCGCCAGCAGTGAGCGGGGGAGCTCCTACAATGAGCAGTTCTTC,CASSERGSSYNEQFF,TRBV10-1,.,.,TRBJ2-1
TGTGCCAGCAGCTTAGCCCCATTCGCACAGGGGGCGGTGGACAATGAGCAGTTCTTC,CASSLAPFAQGAVDNEQFF,TRBV7-9,TRBD1,.,TRBJ2-1
TGTGCCAGCAGTTTGGAGGTGGGAAACATTCAGTACTTC,CASSLEVGNIQYF,TRBV2,.,.,TRBJ2-4
TGCGCCAGCAGCCACACGACTAGCGTAAGCTCCTACGAGCAGTACTTC,CASSHTTSVSSYEQYF,TRBV4-1,TRBD2,few,TRBJ2-7
TGTGCCAGCAGCCCATGGACTACGAGGCGGAACCTACGAGCGTACTTC,CASSPWTTRRNLRAYF,TRBV7-2,.,.,TRBJ2-7
TGCGCCAGCAGCTTGGCCGGGTATGTCGAAGCTTTCTTT,CASSLAGYVEAFF,TRBV5-1,.,.,TRBJ1-1
TGTGCCAGCAGTTACACGGACAGGGTGGACGAGCAGTACTTC,CASSYTDRVDEQYF,TRBV6-5,TRBD1,.,TRBJ2-7
TGCAGTGCTAGCGGGTGGGAGACCCAGTACTTC,CSASGWETQYF,TRBV20-1,.,.,TRBJ2-5
TGTGCCAGCAGGTTGGGAGCAGCGGGGTTCGAGCAGTACTTC,CASRLGAAGFEQYF,TRBV28,TRBD2,.,TRBJ2-7
TGTGCCAGCAGTTATAATTCTTTTGGCACCGGGGAGCTGTTTTTT,CASSYNSFGTGELFF,TRBV6-5,.,.,TRBJ2-2
TGTGCCAGCCTCAGGGGGGGGACTGCAGATACGCAGTATTTT,CASLRGGTADTQYF,TRBV2,.,once,TRBJ2-3
TGTGCCAGCAGCCAAGATCTGTTGGGGACAGGGGACACAGATACGCAGTATTTT,CASSQDLLGTGDTDTQYF,TRBV14,TRBD1,.,TRBJ2-3
TGTGCCAGCAGCTTGGAGGGGCGGGGAGAGACCCAGTACTTC,CASSLEGRGETQYF,TRBV5-5,.,few,TRBJ2-5
TGTGCCAGCTCTCCGAGTTCACAAGAGACCCAGTACTTC,CASSPSSQETQYF,TRBV18,.,.,TRBJ2-5
TGCGCCAGCAGCCAAGCGGGAGAGCCCTACAATGAGCAGTTCTTC,CASSQAGEPYNEQFF,TRBV4-3,.,.,TRBJ2-1
TGTGCCATCAGTGAGAGGGGGCGAGAATACACTGAAGCTTTCTTT,CAISERGREYTEAFF,TRBV10-3,TRBD1,.,TRBJ1-1
TGTGCCAGCAGTGATGGCGTTAGGGCCCCCTACAATGAGCAGTTCTTC,CASSDGVRAPYNEQFF,TRBV2,.,.,TRBJ2-1
TGTGCCAGTAGTATGAGGAGCGGATACAATGAGCAGTTCTTC,CASSMRSGYNEQFF,TRBV19,.,.,TRBJ2-1
TGTGCCAGCAGTGAGGGGACAGGGAAAGAGACCCAGTACTTC,CASSEGTGKETQYF,TRBV2,TRBD1,few,TRBJ2-5
TGTGCCAGCAGCCAAGATTGGGAAGATACGCAGTATTTT,CASSQDWEDTQYF,TRBV14,.,.,TRBJ2-3
TGTGCCAGCAGCCAGGGGGGGGCGGGCTACGAGCAGTACTTC,CASSQGGAGYEQYF,TRBV5-4,.,.,TRBJ2-7
TGTGCCAGCAGTCCGTATAGGGCGACAGGGGTGACAGATACGCAGTATTTT,CASSPYRATGVTDTQYF,TRBV27,TRBD1,few,TRBJ2-3
TGTGCCAGCAGCTTCGTAGCGGGGGGTTTCGCAGATACGCAGTATTTT,CASSFVAGGFADTQYF,TRBV7-2,TRBD2,.,TRBJ2-3
TGTGCCAGCAGCCCAAGGCATTACCAAGAGACCCAGTACTTC,CASSPRHYQETQYF,TRBV6-5,.,.,TRBJ2-5
TGTGCCAGCAGCTTGGCCGGGAACGGACCCCAAGAGACCCAGTACTTC,CASSLAGNGPQETQYF,TRBV5-5,.,.,TRBJ2-5
TGCGCCAGCAGCCAAGGACAGGGGGGAATTGGAGAAAAACTGTTTTTT,CASSQGQGGIGEKLFF,TRBV4-1,TRBD1,many,TRBJ1-4
TGCGCCAGCAGCCCACAGGGGGCGGCAGAAAAGACCCAGTACTTC,CASSPQGAAEKTQYF,TRBV5-1,TRBD1,.,TRBJ2-5
TGTGCCAGTAATCGGGGCTGGGGTGAGCAGTTCTTC,CASNRGWGEQFF,TRBV19,.,few,TRBJ2-1
TGTGCCAGCACCCCTAAGGACAGCGAAGATGGCTACACCTTC,CASTPKDSEDGYTF,TRBV6-1,.,.,TRBJ1-2
TGTGCCAGCAGTTACTCGGGGACCCAGGGGGGAAACACCATATATTTT,CASSYSGTQGGNTIYF,TRBV6-5,.,few,TRBJ1-3
TGTGCCAGCAGCTTAGGGGGGTGGGGGCACGGAGAGGAGACCCAGTACTTC,CASSLGGWGHGEETQYF,TRBV11-3,.,.,TRBJ2-5